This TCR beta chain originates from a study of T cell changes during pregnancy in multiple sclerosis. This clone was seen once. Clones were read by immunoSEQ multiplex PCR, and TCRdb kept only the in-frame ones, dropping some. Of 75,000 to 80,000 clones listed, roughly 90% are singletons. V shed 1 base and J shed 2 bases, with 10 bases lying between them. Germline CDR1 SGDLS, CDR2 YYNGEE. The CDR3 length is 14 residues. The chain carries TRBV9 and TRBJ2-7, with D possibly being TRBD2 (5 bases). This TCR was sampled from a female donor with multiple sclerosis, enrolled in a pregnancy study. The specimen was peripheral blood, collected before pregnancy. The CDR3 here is CASSVSGLAYEQYF. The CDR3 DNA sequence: TGTGCCAGCAGCGTATCGGGGTTGGCCTACGAGCAGTACTTC.